The rows below give T cell receptor beta chains drawn from one sample of a study of shared clonotypes between healthy human individuals. TCRdb's copy holds only in-frame clones and misses some; the assay was immunoSEQ multiplex PCR. The sample carries under 2.5 million clones, under 95% recorded once. The sample consisted of naive CD4+ T cells from PBMCs. The origin of the receptors is a man younger than 30 in good health. Some clones in this sample may be carry-over from other donors' samples. Both conserved end residues are part of each CDR3. Fields, in order: clone size, D gene, V gene, J gene, CDR3 DNA, CDR3 protein. D genes are given only for firm matches. Clone sizes are given selectively: once, few, many, or a class where the clone is expanded.

few	TRBD2	TRBV5-1	TRBJ2-3	TGCGCCAGCAGCCCTACTAGCGGCACAGATACGCAGTATTTT	CASSPTSGTDTQYF
few	-	TRBV27	TRBJ1-5	TGTGCCAGCAGACAGGACCGTGGCAATCAGCCCCAGCATTTT	CASRQDRGNQPQHF
-	TRBD1	TRBV23-1	TRBJ2-7	TGCGCCAGCAGTCGGACACAGGGGGACTTC	CASSRTQGDF
once	-	TRBV7-9	TRBJ2-7	TGTGCCAGCAGCTTAGGAGGTCCCTACGAGCAGTACTTC	CASSLGGPYEQYF
-	-	TRBV4-3	TRBJ2-2	TGCGCCAGCACCCGCGGGGTGAACACCGGGGAGCTGTTTTTT	CASTRGVNTGELFF
-	-	TRBV5-4	TRBJ2-1	TGTGCCAGCAGCTCCCGGAACAGACAAGCCGATGAGCAGTTCTTC	CASSSRNRQADEQFF
-	-	TRBV11-2	TRBJ2-7	TGTGCCAGCAGCTCCCTGGGGAGCTCCTACGAGCAGTACTTC	CASSSLGSSYEQYF
-	TRBD1	TRBV19	TRBJ2-2	TGTGCCAGTAACCCGACAGGGGGCTTGACCGGGGAGCTGTTTTTT	CASNPTGGLTGELFF
-	-	TRBV15	TRBJ1-4	TGTGCCACCACCGTCGGGGGGGCACCGTGGACAACTAATGAAAAACTGTTTTTT	CATTVGGAPWTTNEKLFF
-	-	TRBV18	TRBJ2-2	TGTGCCAGCTCACCCGATCCCGGGACGCGGACCGGGGAGCTGTTTTTT	CASSPDPGTRTGELFF
-	-	TRBV5-1	TRBJ1-4	TGCGCCAGCAGTAATCAGGGTTCAACTAATGAAAAACTGTTTTTT	CASSNQGSTNEKLFF
-	-	TRBV4-1	TRBJ2-3	TGCGCCAGCAGCCAAGGAGATACGCAGTATTTT	CASSQGDTQYF
-	-	TRBV20-1	TRBJ2-7	TGCAGTGCTAGACAGGCCGAGCAGTACTTC	CSARQAEQYF
-	TRBD2	TRBV14	TRBJ2-1	TGTGCCAGCAGCCAGGAAAGCTTGACTAGCGGCTACTACAATGAGCAGTTCTTC	CASSQESLTSGYYNEQFF
-	-	TRBV9	TRBJ2-7	TGTGCCAGCAGCGTAGAGGGCCTCCTTGATGAGCAGTACTTC	CASSVEGLLDEQYF
-	-	TRBV7-8	TRBJ1-4	TGTGCCAGCAGGCGCGACGGTGCAACTAATGAAAAACTGTTTTTT	CASRRDGATNEKLFF
-	-	TRBV5-4	TRBJ1-1	TGTGCCAGCAGCTTGAGGAACAGGGCGAGGGCTGAAGCTTTCTTT	CASSLRNRARAEAFF
-	-	TRBV4-2	TRBJ2-2	TGTGCCAGCAGCCAAGATGGGAGAGTCACCGGGGAGCTGTTTTTT	CASSQDGRVTGELFF
-	-	TRBV6-5	TRBJ2-7	TGTGCCAGCCAGAGGAGCTACGAGCAGTACTTC	CASQRSYEQYF
-	-	TRBV5-1	TRBJ2-5	TGCGCCAGCAGCTTGGGGTTGGCCCAAGAGACCCAGTACTTC	CASSLGLAQETQYF
-	-	TRBV7-2	TRBJ2-7	TGTGCCAGCAGCCCCTCCCCACGGTACTACGAGCAGTACTTC	CASSPSPRYYEQYF
once	-	TRBV2	TRBJ2-1	TGTGCCAGCAGCAACCGGGTCACCGACAATGAGCAGTTCTTC	CASSNRVTDNEQFF
once	TRBD1	TRBV5-1	TRBJ1-1	TGCGCCAGCAGCTTAGACAGGGCGTACACTGAAGCTTTCTTT	CASSLDRAYTEAFF
-	TRBD2	TRBV7-8	TRBJ2-1	TGTGCCAGCAGCCTACAGCGGGGGGCCTCCTACAATGAGCAGTTCTTC	CASSLQRGASYNEQFF
-	TRBD2	TRBV7-2	TRBJ2-1	TGTGCCAGCAGCTTGTTGGGACTAGCCTTCGGGAATGAGCAGTTCTTC	CASSLLGLAFGNEQFF
once	TRBD2	TRBV5-1	TRBJ2-1	TGCGCCAGCAGCGGGGGACTAGCGTACAATGAGCAGTTCTTC	CASSGGLAYNEQFF
-	-	TRBV7-2	TRBJ1-2	TGTGCCAGCAGCTTAGGGGGGAGGTATGGCTACACCTTC	CASSLGGRYGYTF
-	TRBD2	TRBV9	TRBJ2-7	TGTGCCAGCAGCGTTACTAGCGGGTTTTCCTACGAGCAGTACTTC	CASSVTSGFSYEQYF
-	TRBD1	TRBV7-6	TRBJ1-3	TGTGCCAGCAGCCCTCTAGGACAGGGGGCTGGAAACACCATATATTTT	CASSPLGQGAGNTIYF
-	-	TRBV30	TRBJ2-4	TGTGCCTGGAGTGGGGGGGCCAAAAACATTCAGTACTTC	CAWSGGAKNIQYF
-	-	TRBV2	TRBJ1-1	TGTGCCAGCACCGAGAACACTGAAGCTTTCTTT	CASTENTEAFF
-	-	TRBV25-1	TRBJ2-1	TGTGCCAGCTCCGGCGGGCGCTCCTACAATGAGCAGTTCTTC	CASSGGRSYNEQFF
-	-	TRBV4-1	TRBJ1-2	TGCGCCAGCAGCCAAGACGTGGGGCGGGACGGCTACACCTTC	CASSQDVGRDGYTF
-	-	TRBV4-1	TRBJ2-7	TGCGCCAGCAGCCAAGATTATGGCAGGATCACCTACGAGCAGTACTTC	CASSQDYGRITYEQYF
-	TRBD1	TRBV18	TRBJ1-1	TGTGCCAGCTCACCAGAGACAGGGGGCAGGTACACTGAAGCTTTCTTT	CASSPETGGRYTEAFF
-	TRBD1	TRBV11-2	TRBJ1-5	TGTGCCAGCAGCTTAGCAGGGGGCCCTAATCAGCCCCAGCATTTT	CASSLAGGPNQPQHF
once	-	TRBV7-2	TRBJ2-7	TGTGCCAGCAGCCCGAGATCCCCTAGCGAGCAGTACTTC	CASSPRSPSEQYF
-	-	TRBV6-6	TRBJ2-4	TGTGCCAGCAGTTACCGGCTCGTGCGGGACATTCAGTACTTC	CASSYRLVRDIQYF
-	-	TRBV27	TRBJ1-1	TGTGCCAGCAGTTCCCCCGGAGTCCAAGCTTTCTTT	CASSSPGVQAFF
-	TRBD2	TRBV9	TRBJ2-7	TGTGCCAGCAGCCCCCGGGTAGCGGGAACCGAGCAGTACTTC	CASSPRVAGTEQYF
-	-	TRBV5-8	TRBJ2-1	TGTGCCAGCAGCTTGTCGTCTCGGTCGTACAATGAGCAGTTCTTC	CASSLSSRSYNEQFF
-	TRBD1	TRBV29-1	TRBJ2-7	TGCAGCGTTACGGCCGGGACAGGGGGGGTCGAGCAGTACTTC	CSVTAGTGGVEQYF
once	-	TRBV7-9	TRBJ2-7	TGTGCCAGCAGCTTAGGTTCGGACACCTACGAGCAGTACTTC	CASSLGSDTYEQYF
-	-	TRBV6-1	TRBJ1-5	TGTGCCAGCAGGTCAGAAACCAATCAGCCCCAGCATTTT	CASRSETNQPQHF
-	TRBD1	TRBV28	TRBJ1-1	TGTGCCAGCAGCATTACTCGACAGGGGAGGAACACTGAAGCTTTCTTT	CASSITRQGRNTEAFF
-	-	TRBV7-9	TRBJ2-2	TGTGCCAGCAGCTTGCTAGCCCACACCGGGGAGCTGTTTTTT	CASSLLAHTGELFF
-	-	TRBV30	TRBJ2-1	TGTGCCTGGAGCCGACCGGGACAACGCGGGAATGAGCAGTTCTTC	CAWSRPGQRGNEQFF
few	-	TRBV9	TRBJ2-1	TGTGCCAGCAGCGTAGGGCACCACAATGAGCAGTTCTTC	CASSVGHHNEQFF
-	TRBD1	TRBV7-7	TRBJ2-1	TGTGCCAGCAGCCCCGGACAGGGTACCTACAATGAGCAGTTCTTC	CASSPGQGTYNEQFF
-	-	TRBV6-5	TRBJ2-2	TGTGCCAGCAGTCGGACGGCTCCGAACACCGGGGAGCTGTTTTTT	CASSRTAPNTGELFF
-	-	TRBV9	TRBJ1-3	TGTGCCAGCAGCGTAGAAGAAAACACCATATATTTT	CASSVEENTIYF
-	TRBD2	TRBV18	TRBJ2-5	TGTGCCAGCTCATCCGGCGCCACAGGACTAGCGGAAGAGACCCAGTACTTC	CASSSGATGLAEETQYF
-	TRBD1	TRBV7-9	TRBJ2-7	TGTGCCAGCAGCTGGACAGGGGGCGACGAGCAGTACTTC	CASSWTGGDEQYF
-	-	TRBV9	TRBJ1-1	TGTGCCAGCAGCGTAGTACCACACACTGAAGCTTTCTTT	CASSVVPHTEAFF
-	TRBD2	TRBV11-2	TRBJ2-2	TGTGCCAGCAGCCAATCGGGGGGTGTGAACACCGGGGAGCTGTTTTTT	CASSQSGGVNTGELFF
-	-	TRBV7-2	TRBJ1-1	TGTGCCAGCAGCTTAGATCTAACAGGGTCCACTGAAGCTTTCTTT	CASSLDLTGSTEAFF
-	-	TRBV6-1	TRBJ2-1	TGTGCCAGCACCATAGCCGGCTTGAACAATGAGCAGTTCTTC	CASTIAGLNNEQFF
-	TRBD2	TRBV5-1	TRBJ2-5	TGCGCCAGCAGCTTGGCCCCCGGGAGGGCCGGGACCCAGTACTTC	CASSLAPGRAGTQYF
-	-	TRBV28	TRBJ1-2	TGTGCCAGCAGCAATATCCCCCCTCTGAGGGACCGACCGTCGGACAAGAACTATGGCTACACCTTC	CASSNIPPLRDRPSDKNYGYTF
-	-	TRBV25-1	TRBJ1-1	TGTGCCAGCAGTGAATTAACAGAGGCTGAAGCTTTCTTT	CASSELTEAEAFF